Given below is one T cell receptor beta chain in context. Antigen: not known. Germline V gives CDR1 MGHRA, CDR2 YSYEKL. V gave up 0 bases and J gave up 4 bases, with 6 bases separating them. This CDR3 contains 14 residues. These data come from a study of shared clonotypes between healthy human individuals. Study observations and caveats: Sharing across four donors was highest in naive CD4 (approximately 5%) and lowest in memory CD8 (0.4%). Some clonotypes were shared by all four sorted-subset donors, while others were not shared. The non-shared ones had lower generation probabilities than the shared ones. Naive subsets tended to show greater estimated richness than memory subsets.

Original handling: ImmunoSEQ supplied junction-only sequences lacking quality scores, so filtering was different. Sequenced by immunoSEQ multiplex PCR; TCRdb stores in-frame clones only, minus some. V and J calls and clone size are given by that table; D and trimming were obtained from the DNA. The sample comprises over 2 million clones, 85% to 95% of which are singletons, and about 1.1% rests with the top ten. CD45RO-negative CD8 cells positively selected for CCR7 made up the naive population, which excluded terminally differentiated effector memory CD45RA+ cells. The TCR was taken from a man between 18 and 29 years old in good health. V is TRBV4-1 and J is TRBJ2-2, with unresolved D. The sequencing sample was made of naive CD8+ T cells sorted from blood. The CDR3 protein is CASSQDDFTGELFF. Written as DNA, the CDR3 is TGCGCCAGCAGCCAAGACGATTTCACCGGGGAGCTGTTTTTT.